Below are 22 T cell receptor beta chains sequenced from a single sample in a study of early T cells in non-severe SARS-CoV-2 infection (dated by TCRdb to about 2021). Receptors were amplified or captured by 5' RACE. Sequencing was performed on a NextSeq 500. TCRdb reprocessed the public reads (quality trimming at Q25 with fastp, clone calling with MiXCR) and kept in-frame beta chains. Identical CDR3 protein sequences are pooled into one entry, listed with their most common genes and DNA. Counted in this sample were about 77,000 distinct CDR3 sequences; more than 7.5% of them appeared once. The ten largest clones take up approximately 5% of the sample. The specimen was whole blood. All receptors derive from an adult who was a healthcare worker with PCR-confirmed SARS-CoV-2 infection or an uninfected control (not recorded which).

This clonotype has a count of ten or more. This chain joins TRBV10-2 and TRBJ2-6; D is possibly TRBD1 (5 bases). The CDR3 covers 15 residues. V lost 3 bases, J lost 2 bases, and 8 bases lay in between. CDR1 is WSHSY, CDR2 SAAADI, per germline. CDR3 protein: CASSELGAGANVLTF. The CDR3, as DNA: TGCGCCAGCAGTGAATTAGGGGCTGGGGCCAACGTCCTGACTTTC.

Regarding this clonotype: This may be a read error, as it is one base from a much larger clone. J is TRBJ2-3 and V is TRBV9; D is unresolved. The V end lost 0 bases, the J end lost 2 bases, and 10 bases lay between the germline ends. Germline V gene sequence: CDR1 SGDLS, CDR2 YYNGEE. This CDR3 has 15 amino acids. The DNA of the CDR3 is TGTGCCAGCAGCGTAGTGTCACAAAACACAGATACGCAGTATTTT. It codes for CASSVVSQNTDTQYF.

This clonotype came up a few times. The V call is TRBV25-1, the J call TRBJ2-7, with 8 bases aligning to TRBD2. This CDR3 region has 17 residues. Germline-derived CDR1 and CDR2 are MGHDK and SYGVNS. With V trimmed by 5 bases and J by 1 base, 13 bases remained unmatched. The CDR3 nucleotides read TGTGCCAGCAGTAACTCCCGGTCGACTAGCGCTTCCTACGAGCAGTACTTC. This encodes CASSNSRSTSASYEQYF.

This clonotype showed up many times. The CDR3 sequence: CASSLRAGGDQETQYF. In nucleotides, the CDR3 is TGTGCCAGCAGCTTACGGGCCGGGGGCGATCAAGAGACCCAGTACTTC. The chain couples TRBV11-2 to TRBJ2-5; the D call may be TRBD1 or TRBD2 (6 bases each). The V and J ends lost 2 bases and 2 bases respectively, with 15 bases between them. Germline lookup yields CDR1 SGHAT and CDR2 FQNNGV. This CDR3 has 16 residues.

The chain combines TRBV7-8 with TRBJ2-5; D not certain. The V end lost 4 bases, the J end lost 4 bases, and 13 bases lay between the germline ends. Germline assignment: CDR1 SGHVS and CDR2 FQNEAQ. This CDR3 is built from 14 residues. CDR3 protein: CASSSDPRLETQYF. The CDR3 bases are TGTGCCAGCAGCTCTGATCCCCGCTTAGAGACCCAGTACTTC.

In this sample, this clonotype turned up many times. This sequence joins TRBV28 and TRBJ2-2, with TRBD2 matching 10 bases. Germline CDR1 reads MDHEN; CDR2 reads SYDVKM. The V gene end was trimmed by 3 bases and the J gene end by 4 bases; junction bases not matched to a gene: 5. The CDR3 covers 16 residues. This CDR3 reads CASSLASGSTTGELFF. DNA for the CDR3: TGTGCCAGCAGTTTGGCTAGCGGGAGTACCACCGGGGAGCTGTTTTTT.

CDR3 amino acids: CASSRSGNTDTQYF. CDR3 sequence (DNA): TGTGCCAGCAGTCGGTCGGGAAACACAGATACGCAGTATTTT. The chain has TRBV28 and TRBJ2-3; maybe TRBD2 (5 bases). CDR1 is MDHEN and CDR2 is SYDVKM in the germline V gene. CDR3 size: 14 residues. V gave up 5 bases and J gave up 2 bases, with 11 bases separating them.

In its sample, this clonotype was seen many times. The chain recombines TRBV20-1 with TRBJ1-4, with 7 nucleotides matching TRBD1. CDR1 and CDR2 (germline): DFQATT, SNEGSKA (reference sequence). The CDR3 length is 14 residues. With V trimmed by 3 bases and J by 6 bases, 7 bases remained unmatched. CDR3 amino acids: CSARLTGRYEKLFF. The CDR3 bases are TGCAGTGCTAGGTTGACAGGGAGGTATGAAAAACTGTTTTTT.

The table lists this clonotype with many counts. The CDR3 is CAISELDGETQYF. The CDR3 DNA sequence: TGTGCCATCAGTGAACTAGACGGAGAGACCCAGTACTTC. The chain employs TRBV10-3 and TRBJ2-5; weak D call: TRBD2 (5 bases). Trimming took 3 bases from V and 4 from J, leaving 9 bases between them. The CDR3 sequence is 13 residues long. CDR1 and CDR2 from the germline V gene are ENHRY and SYGVKD.

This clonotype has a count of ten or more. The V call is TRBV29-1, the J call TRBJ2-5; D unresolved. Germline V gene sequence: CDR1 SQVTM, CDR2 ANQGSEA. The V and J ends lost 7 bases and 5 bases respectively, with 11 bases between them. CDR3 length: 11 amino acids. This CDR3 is CSAVQSETQYF. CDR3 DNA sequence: TGCAGCGCCGTGCAGTCGGAGACCCAGTACTTC.

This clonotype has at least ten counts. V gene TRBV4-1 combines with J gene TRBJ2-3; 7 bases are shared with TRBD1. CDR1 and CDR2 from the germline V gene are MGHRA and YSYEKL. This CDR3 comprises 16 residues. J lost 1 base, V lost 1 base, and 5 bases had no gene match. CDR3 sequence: CASSQGRQGGTDTQYF. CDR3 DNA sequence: TGCGCCAGCAGCCAAGGGAGACAGGGAGGCACAGATACGCAGTATTTT.

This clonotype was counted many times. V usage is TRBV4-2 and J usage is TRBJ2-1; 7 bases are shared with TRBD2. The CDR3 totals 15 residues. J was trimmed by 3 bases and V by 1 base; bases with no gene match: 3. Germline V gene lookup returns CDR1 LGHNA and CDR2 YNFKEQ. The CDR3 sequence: CASSQVREDYNEQFF. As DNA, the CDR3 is TGTGCCAGCAGCCAAGTCCGGGAGGACTACAATGAGCAGTTCTTC.

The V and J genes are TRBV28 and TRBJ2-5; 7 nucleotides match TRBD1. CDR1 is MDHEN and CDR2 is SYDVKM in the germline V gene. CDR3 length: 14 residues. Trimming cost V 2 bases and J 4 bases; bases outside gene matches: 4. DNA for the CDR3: TGTGCCAGCAGTTTAAGGCAGGGGGTAGAGACCCAGTACTTC. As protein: CASSLRQGVETQYF.

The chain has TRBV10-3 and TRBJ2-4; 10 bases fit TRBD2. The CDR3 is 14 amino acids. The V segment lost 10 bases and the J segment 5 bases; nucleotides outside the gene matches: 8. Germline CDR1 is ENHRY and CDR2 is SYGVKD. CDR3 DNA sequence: TGTGCCACCGCCGAGACTAGCGGGCAAAACATTCAGTACTTC. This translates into CATAETSGQNIQYF.

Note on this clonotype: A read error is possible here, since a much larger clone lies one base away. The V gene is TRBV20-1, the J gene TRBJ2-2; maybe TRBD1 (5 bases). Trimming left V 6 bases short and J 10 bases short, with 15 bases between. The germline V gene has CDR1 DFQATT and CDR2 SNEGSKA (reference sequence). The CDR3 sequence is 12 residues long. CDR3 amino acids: CSATTQGQELFF. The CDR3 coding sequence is TGCAGTGCGACAACTCAGGGCCAGGAGCTGTTTTTT.

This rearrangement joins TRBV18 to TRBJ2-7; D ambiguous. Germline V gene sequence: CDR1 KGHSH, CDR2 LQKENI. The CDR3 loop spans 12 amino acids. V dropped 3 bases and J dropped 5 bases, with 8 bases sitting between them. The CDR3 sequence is CASSPGRDEQYF. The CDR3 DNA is TGTGCCAGCTCACCTGGAAGGGACGAGCAGTACTTC.

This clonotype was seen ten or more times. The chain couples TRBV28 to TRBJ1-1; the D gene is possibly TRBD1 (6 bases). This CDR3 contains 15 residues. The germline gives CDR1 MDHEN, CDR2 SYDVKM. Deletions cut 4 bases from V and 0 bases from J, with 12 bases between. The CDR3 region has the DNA TGTGCCAGCAGTTCTGCCGGGGACATGAACACTGAAGCTTTCTTT. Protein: CASSSAGDMNTEAFF.

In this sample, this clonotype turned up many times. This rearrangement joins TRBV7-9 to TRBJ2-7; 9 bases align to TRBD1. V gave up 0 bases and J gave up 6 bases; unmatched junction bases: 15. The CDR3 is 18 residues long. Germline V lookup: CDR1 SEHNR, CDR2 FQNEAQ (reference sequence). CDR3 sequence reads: CASSLALTGGQAYFEQYF. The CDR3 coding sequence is TGTGCCAGCAGCTTAGCCCTAACAGGGGGCCAAGCTTACTTCGAGCAGTACTTC.

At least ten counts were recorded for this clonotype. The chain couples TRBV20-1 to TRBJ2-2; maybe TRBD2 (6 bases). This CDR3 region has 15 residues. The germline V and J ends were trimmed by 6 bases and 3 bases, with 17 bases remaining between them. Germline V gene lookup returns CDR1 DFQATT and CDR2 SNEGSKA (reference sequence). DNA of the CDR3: TGCAGTGCAAAAACGGGAGCCAGGGACACCGGGGAGCTGTTTTTT. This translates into CSAKTGARDTGELFF.

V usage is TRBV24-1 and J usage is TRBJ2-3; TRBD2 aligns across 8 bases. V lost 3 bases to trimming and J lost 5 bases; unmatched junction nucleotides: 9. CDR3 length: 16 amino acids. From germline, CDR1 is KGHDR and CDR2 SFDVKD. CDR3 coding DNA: TGTGCCACCAGTGATCCCAGCGGGAGTGGTAGAGATACGCAGTATTTT. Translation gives CATSDPSGSGRDTQYF.

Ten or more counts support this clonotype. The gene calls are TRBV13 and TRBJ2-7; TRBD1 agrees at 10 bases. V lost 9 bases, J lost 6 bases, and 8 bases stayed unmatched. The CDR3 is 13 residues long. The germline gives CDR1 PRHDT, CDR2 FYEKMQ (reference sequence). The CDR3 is CASQQTGGGEQYF. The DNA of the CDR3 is TGTGCCAGTCAACAGACAGGGGGCGGCGAGCAGTACTTC.

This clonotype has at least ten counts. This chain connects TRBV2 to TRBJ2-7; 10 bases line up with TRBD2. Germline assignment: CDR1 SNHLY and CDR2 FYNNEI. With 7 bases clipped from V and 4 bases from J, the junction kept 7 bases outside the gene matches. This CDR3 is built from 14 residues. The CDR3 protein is CASNLAGGDYEQYF. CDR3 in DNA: TGTGCCAGCAATTTAGCGGGAGGCGATTACGAGCAGTACTTC. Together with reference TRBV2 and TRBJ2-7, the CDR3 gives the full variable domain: EPEVTQTPSHQVTQMGQEVILRCVPISNHLYFYWYRQILGQKVEFLVSFYNNEISEKSEIFDDQFSVERPDGSNFTLKIRSTKLEDSAMYFCASNLAGGDYEQYFGPGTRLTVT.